The clone carrying this TCR beta chain has at least ten counts. This record comes from a study of early T cells in non-severe SARS-CoV-2 infection. The CDR3 consists of 14 residues. V gave up 6 bases and J gave up 4 bases; unmatched junction bases: 4. TCRdb re-analysed the 5' RACE reads in MiXCR, keeping a single row per CDR3 protein. Of tens of thousands of distinct CDR3 sequences listed, approximately 10% were seen once; the top ten hold approximately 6.5%. The sequence was obtained from an adult who was a healthcare worker with PCR-confirmed SARS-CoV-2 infection or an uninfected control (not recorded which). The sequencing sample was made of whole blood. This rearrangement joins TRBV12-3 or TRBV12-4 to TRBJ2-1; 9 positions match TRBD2. CDR3 coding DNA: TGTGCCAGCAGCATAGCGGGAGCATACAATGAGCAGTTCTTC. Translation: CASSIAGAYNEQFF.